This T cell receptor beta chain was captured in a study of T-cell memory formation after mild COVID-19. This CDR3 is built from 13 residues. The germline V gene has CDR1 MNHEY and CDR2 SVGAGI. With 2 bases removed from V and 2 bases from J, the gap between germline ends came to 5 bases. General study results and limits: Balance between CD4 and CD8 was seen in clones contracting day 15 to 85, and a CD4+ lean was seen in later expanders. Some SARS-CoV-2-responding clones were already detected in memory before infection. Contracting CD4+ clones lay largely in CM and EM, with CD8+ ones residing in EMRA.

TCRdb re-called the 5' RACE reads with MiXCR, one entry per CDR3 protein. The sample has about 310,000 distinct CDR3 sequences; around 19% are singletons. In this sample, this clonotype turned up a few times. The antigen is undetermined. Material: PBMCs or a T cell subset sorted from them (not recorded which). The V gene is TRBV6-5, the J gene TRBJ2-3, with D hard to call. The receptor's source is a man aged 18 to 30 who had mild COVID-19 (a few samples of this study predate the infection). Cell type and time point are not known. Here the CDR3 DNA reads TGTGCCAGCAGTTACAGTTTCACAGATACGCAGTATTTT. It is translated as CASSYSFTDTQYF.